This passage covers 13 T cell receptor beta chains from one sample sequenced in a study of blood T cell repertoires in COVID-19. The assay was immunoSEQ multiplex PCR, and TCRdb's table has in-frame clones only and misses some. The profile covers about 250,000 clones, with roughly 83% appearing a single time and roughly 10% taken by the ten largest. The sample was peripheral blood. Every receptor here comes from a man at least 80 years old with acute or convalescent COVID-19.

This clone was detected a few times. V gene TRBV10-3 combines with J gene TRBJ2-7, with D possibly matching TRBD1 (6 bases). Per germline, CDR1 ENHRY and CDR2 SYGVKD. The CDR3 is 12 residues long. V was trimmed by 8 bases and J by 8 bases, leaving 16 bases between them. Here the CDR3 DNA reads TGTGCCATCCGCTCCGGGACAAACAAGCAGTACTTC. Its protein product is CAIRSGTNKQYF.

The chain employs TRBV7-9 and TRBJ1-1, with TRBD1 identical over 9 bases. Looked up from germline, CDR1 is SEHNR and CDR2 is FQNEAQ (reference sequence). The CDR3 sequence is 14 residues long. V lost 9 bases and J lost 3; bases outside the gene matches: 8. DNA of the CDR3: TGTGCCAGTAACAGGGGGCGCAAGGACACTGAAGCTTTCTTT. Encoded protein: CASNRGRKDTEAFF.

The V call is TRBV6-1, the J call TRBJ2-7, with D possibly TRBD2 on 6 matching bases. Per the germline V gene, CDR1 is MNHNS and CDR2 is SASEGT. The length of the CDR3 is 14 residues. V was cut by 3 bases and J by 1 base, with 10 bases left in between. In DNA, the CDR3 is TGTGCCAGCAGTGAGGGGGGAGGTTCCTACGAGCAGTACTTC. Encoded protein: CASSEGGGSYEQYF.

This sequence joins TRBV7-9 and TRBJ2-1; weak D call: TRBD1 (6 bases). This CDR3 is built from 12 residues. The V gene's germline CDR1 is SEHNR and CDR2 FQNEAQ (reference sequence). Trimming removed 4 bases from V and 8 bases from J, with 9 bases in between. The CDR3 DNA sequence: TGTGCCAGCAGCTCACAGGGACATGAGCAGTTCTTC. Amino acid sequence: CASSSQGHEQFF.

V usage is TRBV7-9 and J usage is TRBJ1-2; TRBD1 might be the D (6 bases). The CDR3 is 17 amino acids. The germline gives CDR1 SEHNR, CDR2 FQNEAQ (reference sequence). Trimming shortened V by 1 base and J by 0 bases, and 15 bases separated the two germline ends. This chain's CDR3 is CASSLVSPTGANYGYTF. The CDR3 region has the DNA TGTGCCAGCAGCTTAGTTTCCCCGACAGGAGCTAACTATGGCTACACCTTC.

The rearrangement joins TRBV28 to TRBJ1-2, with D tentatively TRBD1 (6 bases). The CDR3 is 15 residues long. Germline CDR1 is MDHEN and CDR2 is SYDVKM. V was shortened by 5 bases and J by 2 bases, with 15 bases between the two germline ends. The DNA for the CDR3 is TGTGCCAGCAGTCCCGGGACACTTTTAAACTATGGCTACACCTTC. This sequence encodes CASSPGTLLNYGYTF.

J is TRBJ1-6 and V is TRBV18; D is uncertain. The CDR3 extends over 17 amino acids. V lost 5 bases and J 2 bases, leaving 16 bases between the germline ends. Germline lookup yields CDR1 KGHSH and CDR2 LQKENI. The CDR3 region has the DNA TGTGCCAGCTCATTTTACGGAGGGTTCGCCTATAATTCACCCCTCCACTTT. It is translated as CASSFYGGFAYNSPLHF.

The gene calls are TRBV18 and TRBJ2-7; D unresolved. Per germline, CDR1 KGHSH and CDR2 LQKENI. This CDR3 contains 13 residues. V dropped 1 base and J dropped 9 bases, with 13 bases sitting between them. The CDR3 loop reads CASSPRSRSGQYF. CDR3 sequence (DNA): TGTGCCAGCTCACCACGATCCCGATCCGGGCAGTACTTC.

This clone was counted only a few times. The V gene is TRBV5-4, the J gene TRBJ2-3; 8 nucleotides align to TRBD1. CDR3 length: 15 amino acids. J was trimmed by 6 bases and V by 3 bases; bases with no gene match: 9. Germline V lookup: CDR1 SGHNT, CDR2 YYREEE (reference sequence). The CDR3 DNA is TGTGCCAGCAGCTCCCGGGACAGGTCTCTCGATACGCAGTATTTT. It translates to CASSSRDRSLDTQYF.

The chain is built from TRBV3-1 (or the pseudogene TRBV3-2) and TRBJ2-3; 7 nucleotides line up with TRBD2. The germline V gene has CDR1 LGHDT and CDR2 YNNKEL (reference sequence). V was clipped by 5 bases and J by 0 bases; unmatched bases: 5. The CDR3 loop spans 15 amino acids. The CDR3 bases are TGTGCCAGCAGCACCCAAGCGGGGAGCACAGATACGCAGTATTTT. Translated: CASSTQAGSTDTQYF.

The V and J genes are TRBV5-4 and TRBJ1-2, with D possibly TRBD1 on 6 matching bases. This CDR3 region has 14 residues. The germline V gene encodes CDR1 SGHNT and CDR2 YYREEE (reference sequence). V gave up 0 bases and J gave up 1 base, with 7 bases separating them. Here the CDR3 reads CASSLGQDNYGYTF. DNA for the CDR3: TGTGCCAGCAGCTTGGGACAGGATAACTATGGCTACACCTTC.

The chain links TRBV5-5 to TRBJ1-1; D is unresolved. Germline lookup yields CDR1 SGHKS and CDR2 YYEKEE (reference sequence). This CDR3 spans 12 amino acids. Trimming stripped 2 bases from V and 10 bases from J, with 12 bases between. CDR3 DNA: TGTGCCAGCAGCTTCTTTGAGAAGAGAGCTTTCTTT. This translates into CASSFFEKRAFF.

V gene TRBV19 combines with J gene TRBJ1-5; a weak D match, TRBD1 (6 bases). V lost 4 bases, J lost 7 bases, and 17 bases lay in between. The CDR3 consists of 15 residues. CDR1 LNHDA and CDR2 SQIVND come from the germline V gene (reference sequence). The CDR3 DNA sequence: TGTGCCAGTAGTACCCAACAGGGTCCCTACCAGCCCCAGCATTTT. Translated, it gives CASSTQQGPYQPQHF.